This T cell receptor (beta chain) originates from a study of T cells in Graves' hyperthyroidism and ophthalmopathy. Notes on the study in general: Most thyroid clonotypes that were expanded above 0.001 also turned up in blood. Ophthalmopathy was told apart from stable hyperthyroidism by a 13 V-J model.

This clonotype was detected ten times or more. Its target is unknown. The TCR beta CDR3 regions underwent amplification using RNA transcripts as the source. The HTBI primer set drove a first-round RT-PCR of the TCR CDR3. TCRdb independently ran MiXCR on the multiplex PCR reads; one entry per CDR3 protein. The sample records about 380,000 distinct CDR3 sequences, approximately 17% being singletons. The clonotype was recovered from a man between 18 and 35 years old with Graves' ophthalmopathy. Source material: blood.

CDR3 region: CASSRTGVSVSGANVLTF. The CDR3 coding sequence is TGTGCCAGCAGTCGGACAGGGGTTTCGGTGTCTGGGGCCAACGTCCTGACTTTC. This sequence joins TRBV28 and TRBJ2-6, with 9 bases that match TRBD1. CDR3 length equals 18 residues. V lost 5 bases and J lost 1; bases outside the gene matches: 9. Germline CDR1 is MDHEN and CDR2 is SYDVKM. The variable domain in full, with the rest retrieved from reference TRBV28 and TRBJ2-6, is DVKVTQSSRYLVKRTGEKVFLECVQDMDHENMFWYRQDPGLGLRLIYFSYDVKMKEKGDIPEGYSVSREKKERFSLILESASTNQTSMYLCASSRTGVSVSGANVLTFGAGSRLTVL.